The rows below give T cell receptor beta chains drawn from one sample of a study of response to subunit inactivated influenza vaccine. One entry per CDR3 protein results from TCRdb running MiXCR on the RT-PCR reads. The sample lists 750,000 to 850,000 distinct CDR3 sequences, approximately 18% occurring once. Sequenced material: PBMCs from blood, taken around 5 days after vaccination. The source of these receptors is a man between 50 and 59 years old who received an inactivated influenza vaccine. Each CDR3 is given with its conserved first and last residue. A D gene is named only where the DNA matches it firmly. Clone size appears in some rows only: once, few, many, or a class for an expanded clone.

clone_size | d_call | v_call | cdr3_aa
- | TRBD1 | TRBV11-2 | CASSRDRFFLHF
- | TRBD2 | TRBV6-2/TRBV6-3 | CASKERGLADQETQYF
many | TRBD2 | TRBV29-1 | CSVEDQAGGLADTQYF
many | - | TRBV29-1 | CSVEGGLGEGAYNEQFF
- | - | TRBV20-1 | CSAREVGIWTEAFF
- | - | TRBV7-2 | CASSLTSSGEQFF
few | TRBD1 | TRBV15 | CATSRAGTGASYEQYF
many | - | TRBV10-3 | CAISEALVTDSNQPQHF
few | TRBD2 | TRBV3-1 | CASSQEGLAVETQYF
- | - | TRBV7-9 | CASSLNGEGRSPLHF
few | TRBD2 | TRBV7-2 | CASSRSGGASYNEQFF
many | - | TRBV3-1 | CASSQGPGADQPQHF
few | - | TRBV10-2 | CASSPRNPSYEQYF
- | TRBD2 | TRBV20-1 | CSAARPSGRYAGELFF
- | TRBD1 | TRBV6-2/TRBV6-3 | CASSYRDRETDTQYF
few | TRBD2 | TRBV12-3/TRBV12-4 | CASSFRSLAGINEQFF
- | - | TRBV20-1 | CSARTLLSYEQYF
- | TRBD1 | TRBV29-1 | CSVGQGKGETQYF
- | - | TRBV20-1 | CSARDQDRPTGAQYF
- | TRBD1 | TRBV12-3/TRBV12-4 | CASSTRQGREAFF
few | - | TRBV6-5 | CASVGTEAFF
- | TRBD1 | TRBV28 | CASSLNTGGRGEKLFF
few | TRBD1 | TRBV5-1 | CASSLGQGISEAFF
many | - | TRBV4-2 | CASSQDIGRSDGYTF
- | - | TRBV7-3 | CASSLVISDEQFF
few | TRBD2 | TRBV6-1 | CASNPQLAGAGGLLFF
- | TRBD1 | TRBV12-3/TRBV12-4 | CASKGGADEQYF
- | TRBD2 | TRBV20-1 | CSAPTSGQETKYF
few | TRBD1 | TRBV7-2 | CASSPQGGAEEAFF
- | - | TRBV5-8 | CASSPRGPKTNEQFF
few | - | TRBV29-1 | CSVEDGQGTYGYTF
- | - | TRBV6-5 | CASKFGSGNTEAFF
- | TRBD1 | TRBV20-1 | CSARQGAEETQYF
- | - | TRBV6-6 | CASSRDSEAFF
- | - | TRBV28 | CASSLYGSLAKNIQYF
few | TRBD1 | TRBV4-3 | CASSQGQGGIYEQYF
- | TRBD2 | TRBV12-3/TRBV12-4 | CASSRGGGSSYEQYF
many | - | TRBV7-9 | CASSSHTEAFF
few | - | TRBV12-3/TRBV12-4 | CASSSGTDKREQFF
- | - | TRBV29-1 | CSGQTAGTDTQYF
- | TRBD1 | TRBV5-1 | CASSWTSGGSPTDTQYF
many | TRBD2 | TRBV6-5 | CASSLWVLREVAKNIQYF
- | - | TRBV12-3/TRBV12-4 | CASSLEESAKNIQYF
- | TRBD1 | TRBV20-1 | CSARQGQGGETQYF
few | TRBD1 | TRBV7-2 | CASSLGGTGNSPLHF
- | TRBD2 | TRBV28 | CASRGAGSKNIQYF
many | - | TRBV7-2 | CASSPSRLLETQYF
once | TRBD1 | TRBV11-2 | CASSSGGPSSGNTIYF
- | - | TRBV11-1 | CASSFGDRDFLAKNIQYF
- | - | TRBV7-2 | CASKTQGGANQPQHF
few | - | TRBV7-2 | CASSLAGRANVLTF
- | - | TRBV12-3/TRBV12-4 | CASSFVGRGSDGYTF
- | TRBD2 | TRBV5-4 | CASSFGTSGSEQYF
- | TRBD2 | TRBV5-1 | CASSFASGTDTQYF
few | - | TRBV4-3 | CASSQAQSSYEQYF
few | TRBD2 | TRBV7-9 | CASSFWPSGGVNEQFF
- | - | TRBV9 | CASSVSGTAKNIQYF
few | - | TRBV7-2 | CASSYHVSYEQYF
many | - | TRBV3-1 | CASSQGGPSGETQYF
few | TRBD1 | TRBV6-2/TRBV6-3 | CASTATGQGNTEAFF